The entry that follows covers one T cell receptor beta chain sequence. Its antigen is currently unknown. Trimming removed 8 bases from V and 0 bases from J, with 8 bases in between. Germline CDR1 and CDR2: SQVTM and ANQGSEA. The CDR3 consists of 11 residues. Every ophthalmopathy donor presented moderate-to-severe activity, CAS ≥3, NOSPECS ≥4 and duration under 3 months. The authors amplified TCR beta CDR3 regions, and they did so from RNA transcripts for repertoire sequencing. In the first round, RT-PCR was carried out with HTBI primers, and a multiplex PCR formed the second round. TCRdb reprocessed the multiplex PCR reads with MiXCR, giving one entry per CDR3 protein. The sample contains approximately 700,000 distinct CDR3 sequences, 40% of which appear only once. This sample stems from a study of Graves' ophthalmopathy and Graves' hyperthyroidism. Study-level background: Peripheral blood sampling preceded any treatment and occurred at initial diagnosis.

Study conclusions and caveats: Discrimination between ophthalmopathy and stable hyperthyroidism by a 13-signature model showed 85% to 90% sensitivity and roughly 80% specificity. It was with 65% to 71% sensitivity and about 73% specificity that the model predicted ophthalmopathy progression.

This TCR was recovered from an adult man with Graves' ophthalmopathy. The chain is built from TRBV29-1 and TRBJ2-7; D call uncertain. Sequenced sample: peripheral blood. As DNA, the CDR3 is TGCAGCTCGCTGAGCTCCTACGAGCAGTACTTC. It codes for CSSLSSYEQYF.